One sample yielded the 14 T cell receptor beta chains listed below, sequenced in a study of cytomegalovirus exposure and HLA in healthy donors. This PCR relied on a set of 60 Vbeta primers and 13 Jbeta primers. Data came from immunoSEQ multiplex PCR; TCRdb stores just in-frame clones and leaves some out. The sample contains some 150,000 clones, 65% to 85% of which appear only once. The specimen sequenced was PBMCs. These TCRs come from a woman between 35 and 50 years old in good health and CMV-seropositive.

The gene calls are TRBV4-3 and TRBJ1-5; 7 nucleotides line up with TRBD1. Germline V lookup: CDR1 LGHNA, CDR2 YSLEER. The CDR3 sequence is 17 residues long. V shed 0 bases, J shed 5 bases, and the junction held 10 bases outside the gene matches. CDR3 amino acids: CASSQDLDRRGDQPQHF. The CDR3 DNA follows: TGCGCCAGCAGCCAAGATCTGGACAGGCGGGGGGATCAGCCCCAGCATTTT.

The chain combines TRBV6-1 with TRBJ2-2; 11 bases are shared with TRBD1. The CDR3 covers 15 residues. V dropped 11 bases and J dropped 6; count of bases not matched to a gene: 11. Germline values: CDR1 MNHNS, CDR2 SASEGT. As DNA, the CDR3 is TGTGCCGCCTGGACAGGGGGCAATGTAGCCGGGGAGCTGTTTTTT. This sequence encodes CAAWTGGNVAGELFF.

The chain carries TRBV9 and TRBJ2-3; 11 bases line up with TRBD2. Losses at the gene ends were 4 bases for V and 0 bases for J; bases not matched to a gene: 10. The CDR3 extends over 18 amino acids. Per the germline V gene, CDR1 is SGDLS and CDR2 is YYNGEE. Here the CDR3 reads CASSTRLAGGESTDTQYF. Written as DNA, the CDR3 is TGTGCCAGCAGCACCCGGCTAGCGGGAGGTGAAAGCACAGATACGCAGTATTTT.

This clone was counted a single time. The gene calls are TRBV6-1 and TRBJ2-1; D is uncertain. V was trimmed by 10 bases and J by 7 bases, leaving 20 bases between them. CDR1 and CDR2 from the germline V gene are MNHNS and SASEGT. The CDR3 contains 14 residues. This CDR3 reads CAIQRGEASNEQFF. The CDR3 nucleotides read TGTGCCATCCAACGTGGCGAGGCAAGTAATGAGCAGTTCTTC.

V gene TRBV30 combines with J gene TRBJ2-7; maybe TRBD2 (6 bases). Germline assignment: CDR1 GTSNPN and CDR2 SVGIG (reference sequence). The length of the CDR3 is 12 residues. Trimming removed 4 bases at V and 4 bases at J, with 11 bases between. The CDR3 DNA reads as TGTGCCTGGAAGACTAGTATGTACGAGCAGTACTTC. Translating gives CAWKTSMYEQYF. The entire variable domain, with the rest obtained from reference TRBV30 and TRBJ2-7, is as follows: SQTIHQWPATLVQPVGSPLSLECTVEGTSNPNLYWYRQAAGRGLQLLFYSVGIGQISSEVPQNLSASRPQDRQFILSSKKLLLSDSGFYLCAWKTSMYEQYFGPGTRLTVT.

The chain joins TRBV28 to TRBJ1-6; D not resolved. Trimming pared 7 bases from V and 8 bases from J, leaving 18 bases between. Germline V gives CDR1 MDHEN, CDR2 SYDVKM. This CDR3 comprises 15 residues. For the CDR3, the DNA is TGTGCCAGCATCTTTTCGGGAAAATGGGATTCACCCCTCCACTTT. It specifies CASIFSGKWDSPLHF.

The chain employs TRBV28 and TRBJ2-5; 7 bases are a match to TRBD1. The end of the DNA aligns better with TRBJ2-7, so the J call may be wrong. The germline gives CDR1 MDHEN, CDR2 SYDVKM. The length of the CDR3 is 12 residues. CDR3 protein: CASRATGDEQYF. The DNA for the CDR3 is TGTGCCAGCAGAGCTACAGGGGACGAGCAGTACTTC.

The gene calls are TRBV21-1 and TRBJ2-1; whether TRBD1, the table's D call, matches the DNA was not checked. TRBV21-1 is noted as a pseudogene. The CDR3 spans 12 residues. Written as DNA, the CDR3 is TGTGCCAGGGACAGCGAATACAATGAGCAGTTCTTC. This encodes CARDSEYNEQFF.

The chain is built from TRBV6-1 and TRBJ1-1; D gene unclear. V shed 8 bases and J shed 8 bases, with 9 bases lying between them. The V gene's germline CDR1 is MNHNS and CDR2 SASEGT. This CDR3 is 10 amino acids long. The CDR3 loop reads CASRPEEAFF. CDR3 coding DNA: TGTGCCAGCCGGCCGGAGGAAGCTTTCTTT.

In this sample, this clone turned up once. CDR3 protein: CASSALGTGAYGANVLTF. In DNA, the CDR3 is TGTGCCAGCAGTGCTCTCGGGACAGGGGCTTATGGGGCCAACGTCCTGACTTTC. This chain joins TRBV25-1 and TRBJ2-6, with TRBD1 matching over 10 bases. Per the germline V gene, CDR1 is MGHDK and CDR2 is SYGVNS. The CDR3 sequence is 18 residues long. V was pared by 4 bases and J by 3 bases, with 9 bases of the junction left unmatched.

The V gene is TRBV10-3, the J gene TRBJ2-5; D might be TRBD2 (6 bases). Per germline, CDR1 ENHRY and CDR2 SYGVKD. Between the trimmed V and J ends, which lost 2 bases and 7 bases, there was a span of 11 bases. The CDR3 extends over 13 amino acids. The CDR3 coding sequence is TGTGCCATCAGTGAGGATCTCGGGAGGACCCAGTACTTC. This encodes CAISEDLGRTQYF.

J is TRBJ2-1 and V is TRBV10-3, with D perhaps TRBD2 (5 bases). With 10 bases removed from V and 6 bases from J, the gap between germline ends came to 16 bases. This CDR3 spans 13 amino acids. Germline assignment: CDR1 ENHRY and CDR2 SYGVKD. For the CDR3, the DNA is TGTGCCACCAATCGGGGTGAGGGCAATGAGCAGTTCTTC. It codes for CATNRGEGNEQFF.

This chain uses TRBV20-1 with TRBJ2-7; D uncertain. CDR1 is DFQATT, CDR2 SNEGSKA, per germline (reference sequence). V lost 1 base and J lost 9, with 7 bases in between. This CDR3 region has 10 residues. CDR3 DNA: TGCAGTGCTAGAGGACGCGGGCAGTACTTC. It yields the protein CSARGRGQYF.

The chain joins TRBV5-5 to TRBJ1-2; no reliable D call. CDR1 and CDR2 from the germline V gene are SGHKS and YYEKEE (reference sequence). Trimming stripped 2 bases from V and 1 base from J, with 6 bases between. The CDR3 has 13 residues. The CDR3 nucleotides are TGTGCCAGCAGCTTTAATTTTAACTATGGCTACACCTTC. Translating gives CASSFNFNYGYTF.